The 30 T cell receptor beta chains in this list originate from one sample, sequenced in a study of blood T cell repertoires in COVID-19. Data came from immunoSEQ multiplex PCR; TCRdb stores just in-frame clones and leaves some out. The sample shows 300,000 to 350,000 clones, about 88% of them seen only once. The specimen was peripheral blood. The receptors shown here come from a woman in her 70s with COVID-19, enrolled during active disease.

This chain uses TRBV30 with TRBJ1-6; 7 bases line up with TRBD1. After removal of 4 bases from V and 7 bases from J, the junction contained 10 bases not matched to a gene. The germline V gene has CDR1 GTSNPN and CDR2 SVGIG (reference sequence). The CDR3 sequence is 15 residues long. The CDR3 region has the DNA TGTGCCTGGACCCTTACTACAGGGGTCAATTCACCCCTCCACTTT. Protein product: CAWTLTTGVNSPLHF.

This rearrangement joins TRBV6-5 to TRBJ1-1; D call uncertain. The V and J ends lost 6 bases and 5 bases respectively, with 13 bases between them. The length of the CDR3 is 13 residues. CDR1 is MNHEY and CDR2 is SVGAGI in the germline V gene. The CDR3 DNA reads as TGTGCCAGCAGCGGGATTTTCTTGACTGAAGCTTTCTTT. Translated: CASSGIFLTEAFF.

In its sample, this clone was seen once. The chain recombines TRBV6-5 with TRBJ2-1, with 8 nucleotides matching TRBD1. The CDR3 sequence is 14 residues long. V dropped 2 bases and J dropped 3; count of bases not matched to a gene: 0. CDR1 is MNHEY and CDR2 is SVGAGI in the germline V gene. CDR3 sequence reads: CASSYTGGYNEQFF. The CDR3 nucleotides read TGTGCCAGCAGTTACACAGGGGGCTACAATGAGCAGTTCTTC.

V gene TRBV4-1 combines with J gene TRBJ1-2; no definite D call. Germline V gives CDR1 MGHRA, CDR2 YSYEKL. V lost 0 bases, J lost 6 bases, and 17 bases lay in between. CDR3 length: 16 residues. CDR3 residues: CASSQDVREGLDGYTF. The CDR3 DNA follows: TGCGCCAGCAGCCAAGATGTGAGGGAAGGGTTGGATGGCTACACCTTC.

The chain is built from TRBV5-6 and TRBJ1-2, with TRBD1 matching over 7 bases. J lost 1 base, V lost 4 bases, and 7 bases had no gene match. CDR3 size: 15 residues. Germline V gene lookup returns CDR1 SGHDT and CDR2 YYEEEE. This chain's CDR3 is CASSPWTGFNYGYTF. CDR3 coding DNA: TGTGCCAGCAGCCCCTGGACAGGATTTAACTATGGCTACACCTTC. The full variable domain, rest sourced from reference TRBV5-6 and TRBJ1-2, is DAGVTQSPTHLIKTRGQQVTLRCSPKSGHDTVSWYQQALGQGPQFIFQYYEEEERQRGNFPDRFSGHQFPNYSSELNVNALLLGDSALYLCASSPWTGFNYGYTFGSGTRLTVV.

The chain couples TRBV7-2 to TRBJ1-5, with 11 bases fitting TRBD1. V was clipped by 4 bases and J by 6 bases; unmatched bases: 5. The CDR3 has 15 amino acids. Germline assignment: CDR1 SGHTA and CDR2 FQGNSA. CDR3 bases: TGTGCCAGCAGCTGGAGGACAGGGGGCGCTCAGCCCCAGCATTTT. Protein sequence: CASSWRTGGAQPQHF.

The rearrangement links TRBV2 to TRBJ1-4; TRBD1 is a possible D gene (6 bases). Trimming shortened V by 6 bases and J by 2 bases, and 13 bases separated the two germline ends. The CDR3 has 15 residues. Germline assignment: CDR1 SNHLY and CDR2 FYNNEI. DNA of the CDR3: TGTGCCAGCAGCCAGAACAGGGAGACTAATGAAAAACTGTTTTTT. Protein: CASSQNRETNEKLFF.

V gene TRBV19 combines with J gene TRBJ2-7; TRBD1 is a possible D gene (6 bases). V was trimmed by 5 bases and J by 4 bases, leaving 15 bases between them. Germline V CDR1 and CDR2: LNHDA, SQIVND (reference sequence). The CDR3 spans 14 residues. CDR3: CASSLTGTRYEQYF. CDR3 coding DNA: TGTGCCAGTAGTCTAACCGGGACAAGGTACGAGCAGTACTTC.

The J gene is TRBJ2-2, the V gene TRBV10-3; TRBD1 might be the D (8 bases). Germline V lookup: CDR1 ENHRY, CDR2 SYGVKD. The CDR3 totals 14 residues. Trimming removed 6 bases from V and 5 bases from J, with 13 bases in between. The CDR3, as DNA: TGTGCCATCAGGACAGGGGAGGGGACCGGGGAGCTGTTTTTT. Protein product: CAIRTGEGTGELFF.

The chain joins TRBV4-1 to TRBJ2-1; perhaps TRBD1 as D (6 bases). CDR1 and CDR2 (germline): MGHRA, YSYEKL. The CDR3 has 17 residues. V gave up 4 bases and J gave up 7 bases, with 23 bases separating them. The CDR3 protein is CASSPPLTGRILNEQFF. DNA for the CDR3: TGCGCCAGCAGCCCTCCCCTTACAGGGCGGATCTTAAATGAGCAGTTCTTC.

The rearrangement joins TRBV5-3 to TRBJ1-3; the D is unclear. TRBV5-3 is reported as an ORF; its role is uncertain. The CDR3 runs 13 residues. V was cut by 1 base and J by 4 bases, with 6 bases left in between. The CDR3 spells CARSLISGNTIYF. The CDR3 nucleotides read TGTGCCAGAAGCTTGATCTCCGGAAACACCATATATTTT.

The CDR3: CASSPSGFYEQYF. In nucleotides, the CDR3 is TGTGCCAGCTCACCGTCGGGGTTTTACGAGCAGTACTTC. V usage is TRBV18 and J usage is TRBJ2-7, with TRBD2 as a possible D gene (5 bases). The V end lost 3 bases, the J end lost 4 bases, and 10 bases lay between the germline ends. This CDR3 has 13 residues. Germline values: CDR1 KGHSH, CDR2 LQKENI.

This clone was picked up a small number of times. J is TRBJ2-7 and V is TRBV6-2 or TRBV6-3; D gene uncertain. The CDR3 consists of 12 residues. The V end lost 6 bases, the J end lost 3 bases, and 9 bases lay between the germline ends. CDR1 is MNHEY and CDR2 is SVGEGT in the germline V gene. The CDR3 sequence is CASSQTLYEQYF. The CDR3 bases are TGTGCCAGCAGCCAGACTCTCTACGAGCAGTACTTC.

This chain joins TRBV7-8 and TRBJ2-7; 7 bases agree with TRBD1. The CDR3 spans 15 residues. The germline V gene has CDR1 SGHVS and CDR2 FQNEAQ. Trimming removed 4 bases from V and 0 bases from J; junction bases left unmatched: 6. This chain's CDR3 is CASSYGRDSSYEQYF. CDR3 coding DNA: TGTGCCAGCAGCTATGGCCGGGACAGCTCCTACGAGCAGTACTTC.

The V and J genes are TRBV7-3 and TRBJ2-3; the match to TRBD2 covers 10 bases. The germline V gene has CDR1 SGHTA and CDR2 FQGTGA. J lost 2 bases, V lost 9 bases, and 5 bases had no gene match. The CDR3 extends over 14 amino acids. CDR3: CASASGGSTDTQYF. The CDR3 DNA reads TGTGCCAGTGCTAGCGGGGGTTCCACAGATACGCAGTATTTT. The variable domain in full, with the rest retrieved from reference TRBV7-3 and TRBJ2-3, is GAGVSQTPSNKVTEKGKYVELRCDPISGHTALYWYRQSLGQGPEFLIYFQGTGAADDSGLPNDRFFAVRPEGSVSTLKIQRTERGDSAVYLCASASGGSTDTQYFGPGTRLTVL.

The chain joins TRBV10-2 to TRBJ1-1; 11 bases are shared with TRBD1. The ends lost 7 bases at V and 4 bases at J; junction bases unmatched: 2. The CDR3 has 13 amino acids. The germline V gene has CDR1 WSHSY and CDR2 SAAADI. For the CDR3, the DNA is TGCGCCAGCAAAGGGACAGGGGGCACTGAAGCTTTCTTT. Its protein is CASKGTGGTEAFF.

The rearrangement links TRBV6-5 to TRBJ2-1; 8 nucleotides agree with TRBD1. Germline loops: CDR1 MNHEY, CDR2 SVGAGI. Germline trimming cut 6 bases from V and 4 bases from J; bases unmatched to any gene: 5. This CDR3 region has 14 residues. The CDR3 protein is CASSPRTGYNEQFF. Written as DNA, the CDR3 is TGTGCCAGCAGCCCCCGGACAGGGTACAATGAGCAGTTCTTC.

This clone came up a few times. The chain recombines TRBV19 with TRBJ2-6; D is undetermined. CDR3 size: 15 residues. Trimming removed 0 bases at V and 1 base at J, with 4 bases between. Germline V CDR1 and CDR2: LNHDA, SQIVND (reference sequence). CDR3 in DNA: TGTGCCAGTAGTATAGATCTATCTGGGGCCAACGTCCTGACTTTC. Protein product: CASSIDLSGANVLTF.

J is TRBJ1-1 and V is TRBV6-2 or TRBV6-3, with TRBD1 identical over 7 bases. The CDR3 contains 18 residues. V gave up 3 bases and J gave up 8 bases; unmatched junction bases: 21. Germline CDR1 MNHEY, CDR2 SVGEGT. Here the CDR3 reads CASSYRYLNPTGALEAFF. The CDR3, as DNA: TGTGCCAGCAGTTATCGGTACTTGAATCCTACAGGGGCCCTAGAAGCTTTCTTT.

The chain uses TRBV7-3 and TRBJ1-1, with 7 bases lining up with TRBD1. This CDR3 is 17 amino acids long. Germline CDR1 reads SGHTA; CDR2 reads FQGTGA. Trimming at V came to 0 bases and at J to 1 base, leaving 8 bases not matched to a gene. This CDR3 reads CASSLTRGNFPNTEAFF. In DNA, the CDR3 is TGTGCCAGCAGCTTAACCAGGGGGAATTTTCCGAACACTGAAGCTTTCTTT. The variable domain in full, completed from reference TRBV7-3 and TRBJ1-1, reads GAGVSQTPSNKVTEKGKYVELRCDPISGHTALYWYRQSLGQGPEFLIYFQGTGAADDSGLPNDRFFAVRPEGSVSTLKIQRTERGDSAVYLCASSLTRGNFPNTEAFFGQGTRLTVV.

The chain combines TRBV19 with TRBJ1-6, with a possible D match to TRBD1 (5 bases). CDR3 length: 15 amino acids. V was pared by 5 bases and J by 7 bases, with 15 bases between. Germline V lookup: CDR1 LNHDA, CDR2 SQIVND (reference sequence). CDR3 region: CASSPQQGLNSPLHF. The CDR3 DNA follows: TGTGCCAGTAGTCCCCAGCAGGGACTGAATTCACCCCTCCACTTT.

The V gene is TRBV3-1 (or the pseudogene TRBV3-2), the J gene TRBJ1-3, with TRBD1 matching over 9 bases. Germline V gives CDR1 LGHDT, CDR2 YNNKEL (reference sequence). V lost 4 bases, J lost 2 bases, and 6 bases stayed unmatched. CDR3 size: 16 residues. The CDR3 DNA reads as TGTGCCAGCAGCCCTGCGACAGGGGGTACTGGAAACACCATATATTTT. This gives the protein CASSPATGGTGNTIYF.

CDR3 nucleotides: TGTGCCAGCAGCTTAGACTCACTAGCGCTCCACGAGCAGTACTTC. Protein: CASSLDSLALHEQYF. The chain combines TRBV11-2 with TRBJ2-7; 7 bases align to TRBD2. The CDR3 loop spans 15 amino acids. Germline values: CDR1 SGHAT, CDR2 FQNNGV. V lost 0 bases, J lost 5 bases, and 7 bases stayed unmatched.

The CDR3 protein is CASSLTDSLYGYTF. The DNA for the CDR3 is TGTGCCAGCTCGCTGACAGACAGCCTTTATGGCTACACCTTC. V usage is TRBV18 and J usage is TRBJ1-2, with a possible D match to TRBD1 (5 bases). Germline V lookup: CDR1 KGHSH, CDR2 LQKENI. V dropped 6 bases and J dropped 5 bases, with 16 bases sitting between them. This CDR3 has 14 residues. Based on the CDR3 plus reference TRBV18 and TRBJ1-2, the full variable domain is NAGVMQNPRHLVRRRGQEARLRCSPMKGHSHVYWYRQLPEEGLKFMVYLQKENIIDESGMPKERFSAEFPKEGPSILRIQQVVRGDSAAYFCASSLTDSLYGYTFGSGTRLTVV.

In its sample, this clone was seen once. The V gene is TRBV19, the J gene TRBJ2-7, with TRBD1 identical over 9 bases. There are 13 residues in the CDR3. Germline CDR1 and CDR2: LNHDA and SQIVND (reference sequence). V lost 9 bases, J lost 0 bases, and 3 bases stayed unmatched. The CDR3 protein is CASRDRASYEQYF. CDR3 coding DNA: TGTGCCAGCAGGGACAGGGCCTCCTACGAGCAGTACTTC.

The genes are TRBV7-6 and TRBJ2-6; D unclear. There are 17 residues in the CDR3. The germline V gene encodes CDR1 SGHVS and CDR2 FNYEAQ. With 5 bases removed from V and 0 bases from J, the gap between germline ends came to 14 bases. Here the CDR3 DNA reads TGTGCCAGCAGCGCGACTCAACCGCGCTCTGGGGCCAACGTCCTGACTTTC. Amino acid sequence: CASSATQPRSGANVLTF.

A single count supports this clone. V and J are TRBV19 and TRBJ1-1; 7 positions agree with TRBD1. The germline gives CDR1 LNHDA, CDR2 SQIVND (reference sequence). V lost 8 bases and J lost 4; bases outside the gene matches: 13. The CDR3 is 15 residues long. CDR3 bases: TGTGCCAGTCTAGTGACAGGGTGGTCGGGCACTGAAGCTTTCTTT. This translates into CASLVTGWSGTEAFF.

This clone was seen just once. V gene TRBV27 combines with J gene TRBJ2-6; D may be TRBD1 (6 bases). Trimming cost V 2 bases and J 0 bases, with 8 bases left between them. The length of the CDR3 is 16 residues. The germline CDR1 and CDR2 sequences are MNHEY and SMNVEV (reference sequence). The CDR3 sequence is CASSLGGHSGANVLTF. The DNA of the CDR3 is TGTGCCAGCAGTTTAGGGGGCCACTCTGGGGCCAACGTCCTGACTTTC.

CDR3 amino acids: CASSSQGAGSYEQYF. DNA for the CDR3: TGTGCCAGCTCATCCCAGGGGGCTGGATCCTACGAGCAGTACTTC. The V call is TRBV18, the J call TRBJ2-7, with 8 positions matching TRBD1. Germline V lookup: CDR1 KGHSH, CDR2 LQKENI. This CDR3 region has 15 residues. The V segment lost 5 bases and the J segment 1 base; nucleotides outside the gene matches: 7.

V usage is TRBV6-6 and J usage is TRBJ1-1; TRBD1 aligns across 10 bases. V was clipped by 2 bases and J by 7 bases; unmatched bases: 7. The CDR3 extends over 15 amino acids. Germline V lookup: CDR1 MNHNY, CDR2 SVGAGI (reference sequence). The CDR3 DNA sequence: TGTGCCAGCAGTTACCCTGACAGGGGGCGGATTGAAGCTTTCTTT. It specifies CASSYPDRGRIEAFF.